Following are 27 T cell receptor beta chains from one sample sequenced in a study of cytomegalovirus exposure and HLA in healthy donors. The study ran its PCR with 60 Vbeta and 13 Jbeta primers. The method was immunoSEQ multiplex PCR; TCRdb's version includes in-frame clones alone and lacks a portion of them. Of fewer than 200,000 clones listed, 84% were seen once; the top ten hold 1% to 1.5%. The sample was PBMCs. The receptors were gathered from a girl aged 2 to 9 in good health and CMV-seropositive.

This rearrangement joins TRBV30 to TRBJ1-1, with 9 bases matching TRBD1. CDR1 and CDR2 (germline): GTSNPN, SVGIG (reference sequence). J was trimmed by 1 base and V by 1 base; bases with no gene match: 4. The length of the CDR3 is 15 residues. The CDR3 reads CAWSALTGGNTEAFF. The DNA for the CDR3 is TGTGCCTGGAGTGCCCTGACAGGGGGGAACACTGAAGCTTTCTTT.

The CDR3 here is CATNNRDTYSQPQHF. The CDR3 nucleotides are TGTGCCACTAATAACCGGGACACGTATTCCCAGCCCCAGCATTTT. The rearrangement uses TRBV15 and TRBJ1-5, with a weak D call TRBD1 (6 bases). Per the germline V gene, CDR1 is LNHNV and CDR2 is YYDKDF (reference sequence). The CDR3 loop spans 15 amino acids. V was clipped by 9 bases and J by 7 bases, with 22 bases between them.

This rearrangement joins TRBV4-1 to TRBJ2-7; 9 bases agree with TRBD1. CDR1 is MGHRA and CDR2 is YSYEKL in the germline V gene. The CDR3 is 14 residues long. V was pared by 5 bases and J by 4 bases, with 6 bases of the junction left unmatched. CDR3 sequence: CASSAGTGMYEQYF. The CDR3 DNA sequence: TGCGCCAGCAGCGCCGGGACAGGGATGTACGAGCAGTACTTC.

The chain is built from TRBV6-1 and TRBJ1-1; 8 nucleotides align to TRBD1. The V gene's germline CDR1 is MNHNS and CDR2 SASEGT. V shed 8 bases and J 6 bases; nucleotides not matched to a gene: 8. The CDR3 consists of 13 residues. Here the CDR3 reads CASWGTGRSEAFF. For the CDR3, the DNA is TGTGCCAGCTGGGGGACAGGACGGTCTGAAGCTTTCTTT.

This chain connects TRBV4-2 to TRBJ2-1, with 8 bases that match TRBD2. Germline CDR1 reads LGHNA; CDR2 reads YNFKEQ. Trimming cost V 4 bases and J 0 bases; bases outside gene matches: 14. The CDR3 is 19 residues long. The chain's CDR3 is CASSPQVAGGSNSYNEQFF. CDR3 sequence (DNA): TGTGCCAGCAGCCCGCAAGTCGCGGGAGGTTCCAACTCCTACAATGAGCAGTTCTTC.

The J gene is TRBJ1-1, the V gene TRBV11-2; a weak D match, TRBD1 (6 bases). This CDR3 is built from 14 residues. Germline V gives CDR1 SGHAT, CDR2 FQNNGV. V was clipped by 2 bases and J by 1 base, with 8 bases between them. CDR3 nucleotide sequence: TGTGCCAGCAGCTTACAGGGGTCGAACACTGAAGCTTTCTTT. As protein: CASSLQGSNTEAFF.

V gene TRBV27 combines with J gene TRBJ1-5, with D tentatively TRBD1 (6 bases). The CDR3 spans 14 residues. In germline, CDR1 is MNHEY, CDR2 SMNVEV (reference sequence). Trimming took off 5 bases at V and 3 bases at J, with 11 bases between the two ends. The CDR3 spells CASSPRTANQPQHF. As DNA, the CDR3 is TGTGCCAGCAGTCCCAGGACAGCCAATCAGCCCCAGCATTTT.

V is TRBV5-1 and J is TRBJ1-2; D is unresolved. V was clipped by 0 bases and J by 5 bases, with 11 bases between them. The CDR3 contains 14 residues. Germline V gives CDR1 SGHRS, CDR2 YFSETQ. The CDR3 loop reads CASSLEGSIYGYTF. CDR3 bases: TGCGCCAGCAGCTTGGAAGGGAGTATTTATGGCTACACCTTC.

This rearrangement joins TRBV6-1 to TRBJ2-7; no clear D gene. Deletions cut 6 bases from V and 3 bases from J, with 6 bases between. Germline V gives CDR1 MNHNS, CDR2 SASEGT. This CDR3 is 11 amino acids long. The CDR3 bases are TGTGCCAGCAGCCAGAACTACGAGCAGTACTTC. Its protein product is CASSQNYEQYF.

The chain joins TRBV7-4 to TRBJ2-1; D uncertain. Trimming took off 5 bases at V and 3 bases at J, with 17 bases between the two ends. Germline lookup yields CDR1 SGHVT and CDR2 SQSDAQ. The CDR3 spans 16 residues. The CDR3: CASSRPGGGVYNEQFF. CDR3 nucleotide sequence: TGTGCCAGCAGCCGACCCGGTGGCGGAGTCTACAATGAGCAGTTCTTC.

This clone came up once. The chain has TRBV6-5 and TRBJ1-6, with TRBD1 identical over 7 bases. V gave up 2 bases and J gave up 10 bases; unmatched junction bases: 11. Per the germline V gene, CDR1 is MNHEY and CDR2 is SVGAGI. The CDR3 consists of 16 residues. The CDR3 DNA follows: TGTGCCAGCAGTTACGGGGCCAGGGGGGTTAAGTCACCCCTCCACTTT. It encodes CASSYGARGVKSPLHF.

This clone was seen a handful of times. The chain couples TRBV2 to TRBJ2-3; a possible D gene is TRBD2 (5 bases). Trimming removed 5 bases at V and 4 bases at J, with 13 bases between. CDR1 and CDR2 from the germline V gene are SNHLY and FYNNEI. This CDR3 comprises 14 residues. DNA of the CDR3: TGTGCCAGCAGTTCGAGCTTAGCGCCAGATACGCAGTATTTT. Amino acids: CASSSSLAPDTQYF.

This rearrangement joins TRBV2 to TRBJ2-7; 9 bases line up with TRBD2. J was trimmed by 5 bases and V by 5 bases; bases with no gene match: 13. The CDR3 loop spans 16 amino acids. Per germline, CDR1 SNHLY and CDR2 FYNNEI. The CDR3 protein is CASSSPLGLASNEQYF. The DNA for the CDR3 is TGTGCCAGCAGTTCCCCTCTAGGACTAGCGAGCAACGAGCAGTACTTC. The full variable domain, with the rest looked up from reference TRBV2 and TRBJ2-7, is EPEVTQTPSHQVTQMGQEVILRCVPISNHLYFYWYRQILGQKVEFLVSFYNNEISEKSEIFDDQFSVERPDGSNFTLKIRSTKLEDSAMYFCASSSPLGLASNEQYFGPGTRLTVT.

This chain links TRBV30 with TRBJ2-1; TRBD2 matches at 12 bases. The trim removed 4 bases at V and 6 bases at J, leaving 7 bases unmatched. The CDR3 runs to 15 residues. CDR1 GTSNPN and CDR2 SVGIG come from the germline V gene (reference sequence). The CDR3 region is CAWTRLAGDSNEQFF. The CDR3 DNA follows: TGTGCCTGGACAAGACTAGCGGGAGACTCCAATGAGCAGTTCTTC.

The CDR3 protein is CASSATTGANTIYF. CDR3 bases: TGTGCCAGCAGCGCGACAACAGGGGCAAACACCATATATTTT. The rearrangement joins TRBV9 to TRBJ1-3, with TRBD1 matching 7 bases. The CDR3 consists of 14 residues. The germline V gene encodes CDR1 SGDLS and CDR2 YYNGEE. J gave up 6 bases and V 3 bases, and 6 bases lay outside the gene matches.

This clone was picked up a small number of times. V gene TRBV6-1 combines with J gene TRBJ1-5, with D maybe TRBD1 (6 bases). CDR1 MNHNS and CDR2 SASEGT come from the germline V gene. The CDR3 is made up of 13 amino acids. With 6 bases removed from V and 6 bases from J, the gap between germline ends came to 12 bases. CDR3 sequence (DNA): TGTGCCAGCAGCGTAGACAGGTCTCAGCCCCAGCATTTT. Protein sequence: CASSVDRSQPQHF.

The J gene is TRBJ1-3, the V gene TRBV19; D not resolved. This CDR3 is 15 amino acids long. V was shortened by 2 bases and J by 5 bases, with 13 bases between the two germline ends. The germline CDR1 and CDR2 sequences are LNHDA and SQIVND (reference sequence). The CDR3 sequence: CASSISGTTRNTIYF. CDR3 in DNA: TGTGCCAGTAGTATAAGTGGCACTACGAGAAACACCATATATTTT.

The chain combines TRBV19 with TRBJ1-1, with a weak D call TRBD1 (5 bases). V was trimmed by 3 bases and J by 1 base, leaving 12 bases between them. The V gene's germline CDR1 is LNHDA and CDR2 SQIVND (reference sequence). CDR3 length: 15 amino acids. The CDR3 sequence: CASSIGGEENTEAFF. The CDR3 DNA follows: TGTGCCAGTAGTATCGGGGGGGAGGAGAACACTGAAGCTTTCTTT. The full variable domain, its missing parts supplied by reference TRBV19 and TRBJ1-1, is DGGITQSPKYLFRKEGQNVTLSCEQNLNHDAMYWYRQDPGQGLRLIYYSQIVNDFQKGDIAEGYSVSREKKESFPLTVTSAQKNPTAFYLCASSIGGEENTEAFFGQGTRLTVV.

This clone appeared once. The rearrangement links TRBV27 to TRBJ2-5; 9 nucleotides line up with TRBD2. The CDR3 has 16 amino acids. Unmatched junction bases numbered 4, after V lost 0 bases and J lost 2 bases. CDR1 is MNHEY and CDR2 is SMNVEV in the germline V gene (reference sequence). The CDR3 loop is CASSLSGGRGQETQYF. The CDR3 bases are TGTGCCAGCAGTTTATCGGGCGGGAGGGGACAAGAGACCCAGTACTTC.

V is TRBV28 and J is TRBJ1-3; D ambiguous. Germline V gives CDR1 MDHEN, CDR2 SYDVKM. The V and J ends lost 6 bases and 0 bases respectively, with 6 bases between them. The CDR3 is 13 amino acids. CDR3 nucleotide sequence: TGTGCCAGCAGAGCAAGCTCTGGAAACACCATATATTTT. It is translated as CASRASSGNTIYF.

The chain couples TRBV6-1 to TRBJ2-2, with D unresolved. Germline CDR1 is MNHNS and CDR2 is SASEGT. The CDR3 is 14 residues long. Trimming cost V 5 bases and J 5 bases, with 12 bases left between them. CDR3 nucleotides: TGTGCCAGCAGTCCTCCCGCGATTACCGGGGAGCTGTTTTTT. This encodes CASSPPAITGELFF.

V usage is TRBV11-3 and J usage is TRBJ2-3, with 10 bases lining up with TRBD2. The CDR3 has 16 amino acids. The germline CDR1 and CDR2 sequences are SGHNT and YENEEA. With V trimmed by 5 bases and J by 2 bases, 7 bases remained unmatched. The CDR3: CASSPYGLADTDTQYF. DNA of the CDR3: TGTGCCAGCAGCCCCTACGGACTAGCGGACACAGATACGCAGTATTTT.

V gene TRBV5-6 combines with J gene TRBJ2-7, with a weak D call TRBD1 (6 bases). Trimming stripped 4 bases from V and 1 base from J, with 18 bases between. CDR3 length: 16 residues. Germline V gene data show CDR1 as SGHDT and CDR2 as YYEEEE. CDR3 nucleotides: TGTGCCAGCAGCGGATACAGGGAGATCCGTTCCTACGAGCAGTACTTC. This codes for CASSGYREIRSYEQYF.

The rearrangement joins TRBV6-1 to TRBJ2-7, with TRBD1 identical over 9 bases. CDR3 length: 13 residues. Germline values: CDR1 MNHNS, CDR2 SASEGT. Germline trimming cut 9 bases from V and 2 bases from J; bases unmatched to any gene: 5. CDR3: CASTRDRAYEQYF. For the CDR3, the DNA is TGTGCCAGTACCCGGGACAGGGCCTACGAGCAGTACTTC.

This clone has just one count. The gene calls are TRBV30 and TRBJ2-5; 9 bases match TRBD2. The CDR3 runs 14 residues. With 3 bases clipped from V and 2 bases from J, the junction kept 4 bases outside the gene matches. Germline V lookup: CDR1 GTSNPN, CDR2 SVGIG (reference sequence). CDR3 protein: CAWRAGGPQETQYF. Written as DNA, the CDR3 is TGTGCCTGGAGAGCGGGAGGTCCGCAAGAGACCCAGTACTTC.

The chain joins TRBV19 to TRBJ1-4, with D tentatively TRBD1 (5 bases). The germline CDR1 and CDR2 sequences are LNHDA and SQIVND (reference sequence). Trimming removed 2 bases from V and 8 bases from J, with 24 bases in between. The length of the CDR3 is 18 residues. CDR3: CASSISDLVRGLGEKLFF. CDR3 nucleotides: TGTGCCAGTAGTATATCGGACCTGGTTAGGGGACTTGGAGAAAAACTGTTTTTT.

This chain connects TRBV13 to TRBJ2-3, with 15 bases matching TRBD2. The CDR3 spans 19 residues. Germline values: CDR1 PRHDT, CDR2 FYEKMQ (reference sequence). After removal of 5 bases from V and 1 base from J, the junction contained 10 bases not matched to a gene. The DNA for the CDR3 is TGTGCCAGCAGCCCCCGGACTAGCGGGAGGGCCTTTGGCACAGATACGCAGTATTTT. It translates to CASSPRTSGRAFGTDTQYF.